This passage covers 8 T cell receptor beta chains from one sample sequenced in a study of human T cells and chemical hapten exposure. MiXCR, applied by TCRdb to the RACE reads, yields one record per CDR3 protein. Found here are around 130,000 distinct CDR3 sequences, 8.5% to 9.5% of them singletons; the top ten hold under 2%. As to time point: healthy volunteer bleed at 2 weeks. Researchers extracted total RNA from unfractionated whole blood. The sequenced sample consisted of whole blood. The receptor set was obtained from a male donor in good health. Some clones in this sample may be carry-over from other donors' samples.

J is TRBJ2-2 and V is TRBV29-1, with 7 bases lining up with TRBD1. The CDR3 contains 14 residues. Germline values: CDR1 SQVTM, CDR2 ANQGSEA. V lost 3 bases and J lost 4; bases outside the gene matches: 5. CDR3 protein: CSVDRTGTTGELFF. CDR3 nucleotides: TGCAGCGTTGACCGGACAGGAACCACCGGGGAGCTGTTTTTT.

Details on this clonotype: A much more abundant neighbour one base away suggests this may be a read error. The chain recombines TRBV7-9 with TRBJ1-2, with 10 nucleotides matching TRBD1. With 5 bases clipped from V and 3 bases from J, the junction kept 12 bases outside the gene matches. This CDR3 is 17 amino acids long. Germline CDR1 and CDR2: SEHNR and FQNEAQ (reference sequence). CDR3 in amino acids: CASSLEGTGDSHYGYTF. In DNA form, the CDR3 reads TGTGCCAGCAGCCTGGAGGGGACAGGGGACTCCCACTATGGCTACACCTTC.

This clonotype has just a few counts. The chain is built from TRBV4-1 and TRBJ1-4; 8 positions agree with TRBD1. The CDR3 sequence is 15 residues long. J lost 8 bases, V lost 0 bases, and 5 bases had no gene match. Germline V gives CDR1 MGHRA, CDR2 YSYEKL. CDR3 in amino acids: CASSQDRGPYEKLFF. The CDR3 DNA follows: TGCGCCAGCAGCCAAGACAGGGGGCCCTACGAAAAACTGTTTTTT.

This clonotype was seen ten or more times. The chain couples TRBV7-2 to TRBJ2-6; D is unclear. The ends were cut back, 5 bases at V and 0 bases at J, with 14 bases in the middle. CDR1 is SGHTA, CDR2 FQGNSA, per germline. CDR3 length equals 17 residues. The CDR3 DNA follows: TGTGCCAGCAGCCCATTGAGGTATATCTCTGGGGCCAACGTCCTGACTTTC. It specifies CASSPLRYISGANVLTF. The whole variable domain, filled in from reference TRBV7-2 and TRBJ2-6, reads GAGVSQSPSNKVTEKGKDVELRCDPISGHTALYWYRQSLGQGLEFLIYFQGNSAPDKSGLPSDRFSAERTGGSVSTLTIQRTQQEDSAVYLCASSPLRYISGANVLTFGAGSRLTVL.

This clonotype was seen only a few times. The rearrangement links TRBV10-3 to TRBJ2-5, with D possibly being TRBD2 (6 bases). The CDR3 covers 14 residues. Trimming pared 7 bases from V and 4 bases from J, leaving 16 bases between. Germline-derived CDR1 and CDR2 are ENHRY and SYGVKD. The CDR3 nucleotides read TGTGCCATCATGGCGGGGCCCGGAGGAGAGACCCAGTACTTC. Amino acids: CAIMAGPGGETQYF.

The V gene is TRBV10-2, the J gene TRBJ1-1; 9 nucleotides match TRBD1. Germline V gene data show CDR1 as WSHSY and CDR2 as SAAADI. The CDR3 spans 14 residues. V lost 2 bases to trimming and J lost 8 bases; unmatched junction nucleotides: 6. The CDR3 sequence is CASSEILTGGEAFF. CDR3 coding DNA: TGCGCCAGCAGTGAGATCCTTACAGGGGGCGAAGCTTTCTTT.

The chain couples TRBV7-9 to TRBJ2-1, with D unclear. Germline V CDR1 and CDR2: SEHNR, FQNEAQ (reference sequence). CDR3 length: 13 amino acids. Trimming removed 8 bases from V and 6 bases from J, with 14 bases in between. CDR3 nucleotides: TGTGCCAGCCCCCCCTCAGTGGGCAATGAGCAGTTCTTC. Protein product: CASPPSVGNEQFF.

In its sample, this clonotype was seen a few times. CDR3 amino acids: CASTRYGAFNTEAFF. Written as DNA, the CDR3 is TGTGCCAGCACCCGTTACGGGGCCTTTAACACTGAAGCTTTCTTT. The chain has TRBV6-1 and TRBJ1-1, with D possibly TRBD1 on 5 matching bases. CDR3 length: 15 amino acids. Germline assignment: CDR1 MNHNS and CDR2 SASEGT. V was pared by 7 bases and J by 2 bases, with 17 bases between.